This T cell receptor beta chain stems from a study of T cell responses to AZD1222 COVID-19 vaccine. Pooling was applied to second doses at about 4 or about 12 weeks. General study findings and limits: Most donors were white British, females outnumbered males, and clonal diversity was possibly underestimated.

The method was immunoSEQ multiplex PCR; TCRdb's version includes in-frame clones alone and lacks a portion of them. The sample consists of about 150,000 clones, approximately 90% of them appearing once. This CDR3 contains 15 residues. Germline V gene lookup returns CDR1 LGHDT and CDR2 YNNKEL (reference sequence). The J segment lost 13 bases and the V segment lost 4 bases, leaving 11 bases of the junction unmatched. Notes on this clone: Its antigen is undetermined.

The clonotype originates from an adult who received the AZD1222 COVID-19 vaccine. The chain couples TRBV3-1 (or the pseudogene TRBV3-2) to TRBJ1-6; 9 bases line up with TRBD1. This sample comprised peripheral blood, obtained 28 days after the second AZD1222 dose. CDR3 nucleotide sequence: TGTGCCAGCAGCCGCCTACCGGGACAGGGACCTCCCCTCCACTTT. The encoded protein is CASSRLPGQGPPLHF.